Listed below are T cell receptor beta chains from one sample, sequenced in a study of CD8 T cells in ankylosing spondylitis. MiXCR was run by TCRdb on the 5' RACE reads, yielding one entry per CDR3 protein. The sample yields around 430,000 distinct CDR3 sequences, about 15% seen once. Sequenced input: blood, either unsorted or a sorted T cell fraction (not recorded which). All receptors come from a male donor with ankylosing spondylitis. Both conserved end residues are part of each CDR3. The order of the fields is J gene, D gene, clone size, V gene, CDR3 protein, CDR3 DNA. D genes are given only for firm matches. Size is omitted from some rows. Given values are once, few, many or a class for expanded clones.

TRBJ2-7 | NA | NA | TRBV7-2 | CASSPQDATGEQYF | TGTGCCAGCAGCCCCCAAGACGCCACGGGCGAGCAGTACTTC
TRBJ1-5 | NA | many | TRBV20-1 | CSARDWGVSNQPQHF | TGCAGTGCTAGAGATTGGGGGGTTAGCAATCAGCCCCAGCATTTT
TRBJ2-1 | TRBD2 | NA | TRBV4-3 | CASSRELAGRTNEQFF | TGCGCCAGCAGCAGGGAGCTAGCGGGAAGGACCAATGAGCAGTTCTTC
TRBJ2-4 | NA | NA | TRBV15 | CATSRAQGIVPNIQYF | TGTGCCACCAGCAGAGCCCAGGGTATCGTACCAAACATTCAGTACTTC
TRBJ2-1 | NA | NA | TRBV6-6 | CASSSLAWDEQFF | TGTGCCAGCAGTTCCCTAGCTTGGGATGAGCAGTTCTTC
TRBJ2-5 | NA | few | TRBV7-9 | CASSLVPGRETQYF | TGTGCCAGCAGCTTAGTCCCAGGCCGAGAGACCCAGTACTTC
TRBJ2-1 | TRBD2 | few | TRBV24-1 | CATSETGTSGANNEQFF | TGTGCCACCAGTGAGACCGGGACTAGCGGAGCCAACAATGAGCAGTTCTTC
TRBJ2-2 | NA | NA | TRBV20-1 | CSARSQLNTGELFF | TGCAGTGCTAGATCACAGTTGAACACCGGGGAGCTGTTTTTT
TRBJ2-3 | TRBD2 | NA | TRBV5-1 | CASSFFGGAPTDTQYF | TGCGCCAGCAGCTTCTTCGGGGGGGCCCCCACAGATACGCAGTATTTT
TRBJ2-3 | NA | NA | TRBV6-1 | CASSASGPQDTQYF | TGTGCCAGCAGTGCGTCAGGGCCGCAGGATACGCAGTATTTT
TRBJ2-1 | NA | many | TRBV11-2 | CASSLGTATYNEQFF | TGTGCCAGCAGCTTAGGGACAGCTACCTACAATGAGCAGTTCTTC
TRBJ2-1 | NA | NA | TRBV5-1 | CASCRSEYNEQFF | TGCGCCAGCTGCCGTAGTGAATACAATGAGCAGTTCTTC
TRBJ2-3 | NA | few | TRBV6-2/TRBV6-3 | CASRYPGGDRDTQYF | TGTGCCAGCAGATACCCAGGAGGGGACCGAGATACGCAGTATTTT
TRBJ1-1 | TRBD1 | NA | TRBV6-2/TRBV6-3 | CASSQPGQGYTEAFF | TGTGCCAGCAGTCAACCGGGACAGGGCTACACTGAAGCTTTCTTT
TRBJ2-7 | NA | NA | TRBV3-1 | CASSQGGPGAEQYF | TGTGCCAGCAGCCAAGGTGGGCCCGGGGCCGAGCAGTACTTC
TRBJ1-6 | NA | few | TRBV20-1 | CSARGDRAKSSYNSPLHF | TGCAGTGCTAGAGGCGACCGGGCGAAGAGCTCCTATAATTCACCCCTCCACTTT
TRBJ1-3 | NA | few | TRBV9 | CASSVDHRGPKGGNTIYF | TGTGCCAGCAGCGTAGATCATAGAGGACCCAAAGGCGGAAACACCATATATTTT
TRBJ2-2 | TRBD1 | NA | TRBV7-2 | CASSRQGARTGELFF | TGTGCCAGCAGTCGACAGGGGGCGCGCACCGGGGAGCTGTTTTTT
TRBJ1-1 | NA | NA | TRBV5-5 | CASSLDPRTEAFF | TGTGCCAGCAGCTTGGACCCGAGGACTGAAGCTTTCTTT
TRBJ1-1 | NA | NA | TRBV30 | CAWSSGAEAFF | TGTGCCTGGAGTTCGGGGGCCGAAGCTTTCTTT
TRBJ1-1 | TRBD1 | NA | TRBV6-5 | CASSYSGQGLTEAFF | TGTGCCAGCAGTTACTCGGGACAGGGGTTAACTGAAGCTTTCTTT
TRBJ1-2 | TRBD1 | NA | TRBV3-1 | CASSQWTGGAPNYGYTF | TGTGCCAGCAGCCAATGGACAGGGGGCGCCCCTAACTATGGCTACACCTTC
TRBJ2-1 | TRBD2 | NA | TRBV7-7 | CASSLAGLASYNEQFF | TGTGCCAGCAGCTTGGCGGGACTAGCTTCCTACAATGAGCAGTTCTTC
TRBJ2-2 | TRBD2 | NA | TRBV7-3 | CASSPSGGANTGELFF | TGTGCCAGCAGCCCTAGCGGGGGCGCGAACACCGGGGAGCTGTTTTTT
TRBJ2-3 | NA | few | TRBV7-9 | CASSLALRGGADTQYF | TGTGCCAGCAGCTTAGCGCTAAGGGGGGGCGCAGATACGCAGTATTTT
TRBJ1-2 | NA | NA | TRBV6-2/TRBV6-3 | CASSSGTFYGYTF | TGTGCCAGCAGCTCCGGGACGTTCTATGGCTACACCTTC
TRBJ2-1 | TRBD2 | many | TRBV12-3/TRBV12-4 | CASSLKAGEVYEQFF | TGTGCCAGCAGTTTAAAAGCGGGGGAAGTCTATGAGCAGTTCTTC
TRBJ1-2 | NA | NA | TRBV5-1 | CASSLNTGLYGYTF | TGCGCCAGCAGCTTAAATACAGGGCTCTATGGCTACACCTTC
TRBJ2-4 | NA | NA | TRBV6-1 | CASRTGSLAKNIQYF | TGTGCCAGCAGGACCGGTTCTCTAGCCAAAAACATTCAGTACTTC
TRBJ2-1 | NA | NA | TRBV3-1 | CASSRSGTWSYNEQFF | TGTGCCAGCAGCCGCTCCGGGACGTGGTCCTACAATGAGCAGTTCTTC
TRBJ2-1 | NA | many | TRBV3-1 | CASSQVKGEQFF | TGTGCCAGCAGCCAAGTGAAGGGCGAGCAGTTCTTC
TRBJ1-1 | NA | NA | TRBV27 | CASSREGRMNTEAFF | TGTGCCAGCAGTAGGGAGGGTCGGATGAACACTGAAGCTTTCTTT
TRBJ2-2 | TRBD2 | few | TRBV6-5 | CASSSDSSGNTGELFF | TGTGCCAGCAGTTCAGACTCTAGCGGAAACACCGGGGAGCTGTTTTTT
TRBJ2-7 | NA | few | TRBV18 | CASSPPDGYEQYF | TGTGCCAGCTCACCACCGGACGGCTACGAGCAGTACTTC
TRBJ2-1 | TRBD1 | NA | TRBV9 | CASSVTSGTGNNEQFF | TGTGCCAGCAGCGTAACTTCTGGGACAGGGAACAATGAGCAGTTCTTC
TRBJ2-3 | TRBD2 | NA | TRBV19 | CASTSAGVRTQYF | TGTGCCAGTACTTCAGCGGGGGTAAGGACGCAGTATTTT
TRBJ2-3 | TRBD1 | NA | TRBV7-8 | CASSLDRGGSDTQYF | TGTGCCAGCAGCCTAGACAGGGGTGGTTCAGATACGCAGTATTTT
TRBJ2-7 | TRBD1 | NA | TRBV6-5 | CASSYPGGPPYEQYF | TGTGCCAGCAGTTACCCAGGGGGCCCTCCCTACGAGCAGTACTTC
TRBJ2-3 | NA | once | TRBV5-1 | CASSLGDVTSTDTQYF | TGCGCCAGCAGCTTGGGTGACGTAACTAGCACAGATACGCAGTATTTT
TRBJ2-7 | TRBD2 | many | TRBV7-2 | CASSLTNRDYPYEQYF | TGTGCCAGCAGCTTAACGAATCGGGACTACCCCTACGAGCAGTACTTC
TRBJ1-2 | NA | NA | TRBV6-1 | CASRERAGIYGYTF | TGTGCCAGCAGGGAGAGGGCAGGGATCTATGGCTACACCTTC
TRBJ2-1 | TRBD1 | few | TRBV11-3 | CASSTDRASYNEQFF | TGTGCCAGCAGCACAGACAGGGCCTCCTACAATGAGCAGTTCTTC
TRBJ1-5 | NA | few | TRBV6-2/TRBV6-3 | CASSYPQALYSNQPQHF | TGTGCCAGCAGTTACCCCCAGGCGCTATACAGCAATCAGCCCCAGCATTTT
TRBJ2-7 | NA | NA | TRBV14 | CASSNTPSYEQYF | TGTGCCAGCAGCAACACACCTTCCTACGAGCAGTACTTC
TRBJ2-7 | NA | NA | TRBV5-1 | CASSLAGTSGPYEQYF | TGCGCCAGCAGCTTGGCCGGGACGTCGGGGCCCTACGAGCAGTACTTC
TRBJ2-7 | TRBD1 | NA | TRBV3-1 | CASSQQQGAGEQYF | TGTGCCAGCAGCCAGCAACAGGGGGCGGGGGAGCAGTACTTC